The 20 T cell receptor beta chains below all came from one sample that was sequenced in a study of blood T cell repertoires in COVID-19 (dated by TCRdb to 2020 to 2022). Libraries were made using the immunoSEQ multiplex PCR assay. Held by TCRdb, this immuneACCESS table contains in-frame sequences only and omits some clones. Under half of the omission traces to an unresolved V gene where checked; the cause of the rest is unknown. The sample table lists around 310,000 clones, 90% of them with a count of one. Together, the top ten hold around 0.93% of the sample. Sequenced: peripheral blood. The receptors come from a woman in her forties with COVID-19, enrolled during active disease.

The chain joins TRBV27 to TRBJ1-4; D might be TRBD1 (5 bases). Per germline, CDR1 MNHEY and CDR2 SMNVEV (reference sequence). V was trimmed by 1 base and J by 5 bases, leaving 14 bases between them. CDR3 length: 16 amino acids. The CDR3 spells CASSLYIGASNEKLFF. DNA for the CDR3: TGTGCCAGCAGTTTATACATTGGGGCTTCGAATGAAAAACTGTTTTTT.

CDR3 bases: TGTGCCAGCCAGCGGGACCTTAATGAAAAACTGTTTTTT. Amino acid sequence: CASQRDLNEKLFF. The chain recombines TRBV25-1 with TRBJ1-4, with a tentative D call TRBD1 (5 bases). The germline gives CDR1 MGHDK, CDR2 SYGVNS. The CDR3 has 13 residues. V dropped 8 bases and J dropped 4 bases, with 11 bases sitting between them.

This chain connects TRBV6-2 or TRBV6-3 to TRBJ2-3; a weak D match, TRBD2 (6 bases). Germline CDR1 and CDR2: MNHEY and SVGEGT. CDR3 size: 14 residues. V shed 1 base and J shed 3 bases, with 8 bases lying between them. The CDR3 region is CASSYYGGTDTQYF. The CDR3 DNA sequence: TGTGCCAGCAGTTACTACGGGGGAACAGATACGCAGTATTTT.

The sample holds one count of this clone. This chain links TRBV5-1 with TRBJ2-7; TRBD1 agrees at 8 bases. CDR1 SGHRS and CDR2 YFSETQ come from the germline V gene. This CDR3 region has 15 residues. The V and J ends lost 4 bases and 3 bases, in that order; junction bases with no gene match: 9. CDR3 loop: CASSQDRGVGYEQYF. The DNA of the CDR3 is TGCGCCAGCAGCCAAGACAGGGGCGTTGGCTACGAGCAGTACTTC.

The chain has TRBV6-4 and TRBJ1-4, with 7 bases matching TRBD1. With 6 bases clipped from V and 8 bases from J, the junction kept 9 bases outside the gene matches. CDR1 MRHNA and CDR2 SNTAGT come from the germline V gene. The CDR3 sequence is 14 residues long. CDR3 region: CASSLEGAREKLFF. The CDR3 coding sequence is TGTGCCAGCAGCCTCGAGGGGGCGCGGGAAAAACTGTTTTTT.

The chain's CDR3 is CASSQERRMNTEAFF. The DNA of the CDR3 is TGTGCCAGCAGCCAAGAAAGGCGGATGAACACTGAAGCTTTCTTT. The chain couples TRBV3-1 (or the pseudogene TRBV3-2) to TRBJ1-1; D is ambiguous. Trimming shortened V by 0 bases and J by 0 bases, and 8 bases separated the two germline ends. Germline lookup yields CDR1 LGHDT and CDR2 YNNKEL (reference sequence). The CDR3 sequence is 15 residues long.

In regard to this clone: This same CDR3 is encoded by further DNA sequences in the sample. The V gene is TRBV5-1, the J gene TRBJ1-1; tentative D call: TRBD1 (6 bases). Germline V lookup: CDR1 SGHRS, CDR2 YFSETQ. V was cut by 0 bases and J by 1 base, with 7 bases left in between. The CDR3 sequence is 14 residues long. The CDR3 loop is CASSLAGANTEAFF. CDR3 in DNA: TGCGCCAGCAGCTTGGCAGGGGCGAACACTGAAGCTTTCTTT.

This clone showed up just once. V and J are TRBV3-1 (or the pseudogene TRBV3-2) and TRBJ1-2; D possibly corresponds to TRBD1 (6 bases). Germline loops: CDR1 LGHDT, CDR2 YNNKEL (reference sequence). The CDR3 length is 14 residues. V was shortened by 1 base and J by 5 bases, with 11 bases between the two germline ends. As DNA, the CDR3 is TGTGCCAGCAGCCAAGGGAACAGGGAGTATGGCTACACCTTC. Translating it yields CASSQGNREYGYTF.

This clone came up a few times. The V call is TRBV7-3, the J call TRBJ1-5, with D maybe TRBD1 (5 bases). Trimming pared 2 bases from V and 8 bases from J, leaving 10 bases between. Germline CDR1 and CDR2: SGHTA and FQGTGA. This CDR3 spans 13 amino acids. CDR3 bases: TGTGCCAGCAGCTTAGGGGAGGGGAAGCCCCAGCATTTT. It yields the protein CASSLGEGKPQHF.

The gene calls are TRBV29-1 and TRBJ2-2; 9 bases agree with TRBD1. The CDR3 spans 14 residues. V shed 6 bases, J shed 7 bases, and the junction held 9 bases outside the gene matches. Germline V gene data show CDR1 as SQVTM and CDR2 as ANQGSEA. The CDR3 loop is CSVDYRGQDGELFF. The CDR3 region has the DNA TGCAGCGTGGACTACAGGGGGCAGGACGGGGAGCTGTTTTTT.

CDR3 protein: CASSRSTSGANVLTF. DNA of the CDR3: TGTGCCAGCAGTCGCTCTACCTCTGGGGCCAACGTCCTGACTTTC. The rearrangement links TRBV28 to TRBJ2-6; D not resolved. The CDR3 totals 15 residues. Trimming cost V 5 bases and J 0 bases, with 8 bases left between them. Germline CDR1 reads MDHEN; CDR2 reads SYDVKM.

V usage is TRBV19 and J usage is TRBJ2-4, with 12 bases identical to TRBD2. With 5 bases clipped from V and 1 base from J, the junction kept 6 bases outside the gene matches. This CDR3 contains 17 residues. Germline V gives CDR1 LNHDA, CDR2 SQIVND (reference sequence). This CDR3 reads CASSLSSGRAAKNIQYF. The CDR3 region has the DNA TGTGCCAGTAGTTTATCTAGCGGGAGGGCTGCCAAAAACATTCAGTACTTC.

This rearrangement joins TRBV6-5 to TRBJ1-1; 8 bases are a match to TRBD1. V lost 5 bases and J lost 0; bases outside the gene matches: 5. CDR3 size: 15 residues. Germline CDR1 reads MNHEY; CDR2 reads SVGAGI. CDR3 nucleotides: TGTGCCAGCAGTCGGGACAGGAGTGTGAACACTGAAGCTTTCTTT. Protein sequence: CASSRDRSVNTEAFF.

The chain recombines TRBV4-3 with TRBJ1-2; 7 positions match TRBD1. Germline V gene lookup returns CDR1 LGHNA and CDR2 YSLEER. Unmatched junction bases numbered 4, after V lost 1 base and J lost 2 bases. The CDR3 is made up of 15 amino acids. CDR3 protein: CASSQGDRENYGYTF. The CDR3 DNA sequence: TGCGCCAGCAGCCAAGGGGACAGAGAGAACTATGGCTACACCTTC.

The rearrangement uses TRBV28 and TRBJ1-2; no clear D gene. The V end was cut by 5 bases, the J end by 6 bases, with 10 bases between. Germline V lookup: CDR1 MDHEN, CDR2 SYDVKM. CDR3 length equals 12 residues. CDR3 amino acids: CASSPYTDGYTF. The CDR3 coding sequence is TGTGCCAGCAGTCCCTATACGGATGGCTACACCTTC.

V and J are TRBV7-8 and TRBJ2-3; weak D call: TRBD2 (5 bases). The CDR3 totals 19 residues. Germline loops: CDR1 SGHVS, CDR2 FQNEAQ. Deletions cut 1 base from V and 1 base from J, with 21 bases between. The CDR3 sequence: CASSLVTHTGIGGTDTQYF. Here the CDR3 DNA reads TGTGCCAGCAGCTTAGTAACCCACACGGGGATCGGGGGCACAGATACGCAGTATTTT.

In this sample, this clone turned up once. The rearrangement links TRBV7-9 to TRBJ1-1; TRBD1 agrees at 8 bases. The junction had 6 bases not matched to a gene; V was cut back by 2 bases and J by 1 base. Germline CDR1 SEHNR, CDR2 FQNEAQ (reference sequence). The CDR3 loop spans 16 amino acids. The CDR3 DNA sequence: TGTGCCAGCAGCTTACGGGGTGGGACAGGGAACACTGAAGCTTTCTTT. It codes for CASSLRGGTGNTEAFF.

This chain links TRBV7-2 with TRBJ2-7, with 10 bases matching TRBD2. Trimming at V came to 2 bases and at J to 5 bases, leaving 18 bases not matched to a gene. The CDR3 loop spans 19 amino acids. CDR1 SGHTA and CDR2 FQGNSA come from the germline V gene. CDR3 region: CASSLKIGAGLAVTNEQYF. The CDR3 region has the DNA TGTGCCAGCAGCTTAAAGATCGGGGCTGGACTAGCGGTGACTAACGAGCAGTACTTC.

The CDR3 here is CASSWSGDTEAFF. CDR3 DNA: TGTGCCAGTAGTTGGTCGGGGGACACTGAAGCTTTCTTT. V usage is TRBV19 and J usage is TRBJ1-1; D may be TRBD1 (5 bases). Germline lookup yields CDR1 LNHDA and CDR2 SQIVND (reference sequence). The CDR3 is made up of 13 amino acids. The V end was cut by 5 bases, the J end by 3 bases, with 10 bases between.

The rearrangement uses TRBV7-9 and TRBJ1-2, with D perhaps TRBD1 (5 bases). CDR1 is SEHNR, CDR2 FQNEAQ, per germline (reference sequence). V gave up 1 base and J gave up 8 bases, with 11 bases separating them. The CDR3 runs to 13 residues. CDR3 sequence reads: CASSLDGATGYTF. CDR3 nucleotide sequence: TGTGCCAGCAGCTTAGATGGGGCTACGGGCTACACCTTC.